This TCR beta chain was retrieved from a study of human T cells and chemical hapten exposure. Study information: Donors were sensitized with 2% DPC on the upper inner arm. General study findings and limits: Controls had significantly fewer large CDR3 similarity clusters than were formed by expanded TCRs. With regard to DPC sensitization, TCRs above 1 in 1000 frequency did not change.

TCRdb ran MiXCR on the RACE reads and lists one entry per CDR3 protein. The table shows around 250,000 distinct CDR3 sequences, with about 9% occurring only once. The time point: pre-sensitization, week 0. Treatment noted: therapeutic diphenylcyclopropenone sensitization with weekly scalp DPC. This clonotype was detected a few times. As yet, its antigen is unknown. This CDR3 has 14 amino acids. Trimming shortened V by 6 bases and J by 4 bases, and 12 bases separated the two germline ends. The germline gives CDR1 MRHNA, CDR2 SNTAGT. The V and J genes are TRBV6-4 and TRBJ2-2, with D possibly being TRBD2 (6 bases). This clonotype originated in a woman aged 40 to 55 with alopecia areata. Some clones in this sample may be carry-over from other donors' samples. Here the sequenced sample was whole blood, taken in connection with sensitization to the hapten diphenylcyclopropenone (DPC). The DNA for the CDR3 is TGTGCCAGCAGCGGGAGCCCCGGCACCGGGGAGCTGTTTTTT. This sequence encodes CASSGSPGTGELFF.